A selection of T cell receptor beta chains follows, all from one sample in a study of CD8+CD57+ T cells in acquired aplastic anemia. TCRdb reprocessed the reads via MiXCR and lists one record per CDR3 protein. Of around 200,000 distinct CDR3 sequences in the sample, about half were seen once. Input material: sorted CD4+, CD8+, or CD8+CD57+ T cells (not recorded which) from PBMCs. The receptor source for this set is a human donor with aplastic anemia. The CDR3 runs from the conserved cysteine through the conserved F or W. D genes are given only for firm matches. The listing skips clone size in some rows; elsewhere it reads once, few, many or a size class.

D	size	J	V	CDR3	DNA
-	-	TRBJ2-1	TRBV20-1	CSAPALHNEQFF	TGCAGTGCCCCGGCACTTCACAATGAGCAGTTCTTC
TRBD1	once	TRBJ1-1	TRBV19	CASRYRGVTEAFF	TGTGCCAGTAGATACAGGGGGGTGACTGAAGCTTTCTTT
TRBD1	once	TRBJ2-2	TRBV29-1	CSVGRGSNGELFF	TGCAGCGTGGGCAGGGGGAGCAACGGGGAGCTGTTTTTT
TRBD1	-	TRBJ1-1	TRBV5-1	CASSQYGTGRKNPEAFF	TGCGCCAGCAGCCAGTACGGGACAGGGCGCAAGAACCCTGAAGCTTTCTTT
-	-	TRBJ2-7	TRBV20-1	CSVPGLFSYEQYF	TGCAGTGTTCCAGGACTGTTCTCCTACGAGCAGTACTTC
-	-	TRBJ2-7	TRBV10-3	CAISESKGFSYEQYF	TGTGCCATCAGTGAGTCTAAGGGTTTCTCCTACGAGCAGTACTTC
-	-	TRBJ2-7	TRBV2	CASREGREQYF	TGTGCCAGCAGAGAAGGACGTGAGCAGTACTTC
-	many	TRBJ2-7	TRBV7-9	CASSSGSSGQYF	TGTGCCAGCAGCTCGGGGTCATCAGGGCAGTACTTC
-	many	TRBJ2-3	TRBV20-1	CSAGTNLNTDTQYF	TGCAGTGCTGGGACCAACCTAAACACAGATACGCAGTATTTT
-	many	TRBJ1-4	TRBV29-1	CSVEAAGYEKLFF	TGCAGCGTTGAGGCGGCAGGGTATGAAAAACTGTTTTTT
-	-	TRBJ1-1	TRBV11-2	CASSLGEDPEAFF	TGTGCCAGCAGCTTGGGGGAGGACCCTGAAGCTTTCTTT
-	-	TRBJ1-2	TRBV2	CAGRLTGPLNYGYTF	TGTGCCGGCAGGCTGACAGGCCCTTTAAACTATGGCTACACCTTC
TRBD2	many	TRBJ2-5	TRBV9	CASSPHRTSGGAGSSETQYF	TGTGCCAGCAGCCCCCACCGGACTAGCGGGGGGGCAGGTAGTTCAGAGACCCAGTACTTC
TRBD1	-	TRBJ2-7	TRBV6-5	CASSYRSGGDYEQYF	TGTGCCAGCAGTTACCGGTCAGGGGGTGACTACGAGCAGTACTTC
TRBD1	-	TRBJ1-5	TRBV6-6	CASSTDRGRRGSNQPQHF	TGTGCCAGCAGTACCGACAGGGGGAGAAGAGGGAGCAATCAGCCCCAGCATTTT
TRBD2	many	TRBJ2-5	TRBV3-1	CASSLPFGGASAETQYF	TGTGCCAGCAGCCTCCCCTTCGGGGGGGCCAGCGCGGAGACCCAGTACTTC
-	once	TRBJ2-3	TRBV20-1	CSAKRADTQYF	TGCAGTGCTAAGCGGGCAGATACGCAGTATTTT
-	many	TRBJ1-2	TRBV5-1	CASSLARETGYGYTF	TGCGCCAGCAGCTTGGCTCGGGAGACGGGCTATGGCTACACCTTC
-	-	TRBJ1-2	TRBV15	CATSREWGVEGGYTF	TGTGCCACCAGCAGAGAATGGGGGGTCGAGGGCGGCTACACCTTC
TRBD1	-	TRBJ1-3	TRBV15	CATSVNRGDGNTIYF	TGTGCCACCAGCGTAAACAGGGGAGACGGAAACACCATATATTTT
TRBD1	-	TRBJ2-1	TRBV7-2	CASSHDRGTYNEQFF	TGTGCCAGCAGTCACGACAGGGGTACTTACAATGAGCAGTTCTTC
-	many	TRBJ1-1	TRBV7-9	CASSEATLNTEAFF	TGTGCCAGCAGCGAGGCGACCCTGAACACTGAAGCTTTCTTT
TRBD1	-	TRBJ1-2	TRBV7-3	CASSSRTGQGYGYTF	TGTGCCAGCAGCTCTCGGACAGGGCAAGGGTATGGCTACACCTTC
-	many	TRBJ2-7	TRBV7-2	CASSLVAVGAGVDYEQYF	TGTGCCAGCAGCTTAGTAGCGGTAGGGGCAGGGGTGGACTACGAGCAGTACTTC
-	many	TRBJ2-7	TRBV2	CASSSQVAFGVQQYF	TGTGCCAGCAGTTCACAGGTCGCCTTTGGTGTACAGCAGTACTTC
-	many	TRBJ1-5	TRBV2	CASSFTSGTPEGAQHF	TGTGCCAGCAGTTTTACCTCCGGGACACCGGAAGGGGCCCAGCATTTT
TRBD1	many	TRBJ1-6	TRBV2	CASREGQGYGALHF	TGTGCCAGCCGGGAGGGACAGGGATACGGGGCCCTCCACTTT
-	-	TRBJ2-2	TRBV19	CASKKGEWTGELFF	TGTGCCAGTAAGAAGGGGGAGTGGACCGGGGAGCTGTTTTTT
TRBD1	many	TRBJ2-7	TRBV5-4	CASSFGQASYEQYF	TGTGCCAGCAGCTTCGGACAGGCGTCCTACGAGCAGTACTTC
-	-	TRBJ1-1	TRBV7-9	CASSLAAREGTEAFF	TGTGCCAGCAGCTTAGCCGCCAGGGAAGGGACTGAAGCTTTCTTT
-	-	TRBJ2-3	TRBV2	CASSEEGDTQYF	TGTGCCAGCAGTGAAGAAGGAGATACGCAGTATTTT
-	-	TRBJ1-1	TRBV5-1	CASILVGDTEAFF	TGCGCCAGCATCTTGGTGGGGGACACTGAAGCTTTCTTT
-	many	TRBJ1-1	TRBV19	CASSIDREAPDAFF	TGTGCCAGTAGTATAGATAGGGAGGCTCCTGACGCTTTCTTT
-	few	TRBJ2-1	TRBV6-9	CASSAVGAYEQFF	TGTGCCAGCAGTGCGGTGGGGGCCTACGAGCAGTTCTTC
-	-	TRBJ2-2	TRBV4-2	CASSQGETDINTGELFF	TGTGCTAGCAGCCAAGGGGAGACAGACATTAACACCGGGGAGCTGTTTTTT
-	many	TRBJ1-1	TRBV2	CASSLTLEAFF	TGTGCCAGCAGTTTGACACTGGAAGCTTTCTTT
TRBD1	many	TRBJ1-4	TRBV5-4	CASSMGTGPATNEKLFF	TGTGCCAGCAGCATGGGGACAGGTCCCGCAACTAATGAAAAACTGTTTTTT
-	many	TRBJ1-3	TRBV20-1	CSARDRGSSGNTIYF	TGCAGTGCTAGAGATAGGGGGTCCTCTGGAAACACCATATATTTT
-	-	TRBJ1-1	TRBV29-1	CSVQDSNTEAFF	TGCAGCGTTCAGGATTCGAACACTGAAGCTTTCTTT
TRBD1	-	TRBJ1-6	TRBV19	CASTVQGARSSPLHF	TGTGCCAGTACCGTACAGGGGGCTCGGAGTTCACCCCTCCACTTT
TRBD1	-	TRBJ1-5	TRBV6-5	CASTGTGGNQPQRF	TGTGCCAGCACCGGGACAGGGGGAAATCAGCCCCAGCGTTTT
-	many	TRBJ1-1	TRBV6-5	CASTKRDGPEAFF	TGTGCCAGCACTAAAAGGGATGGCCCTGAAGCTTTCTTT
TRBD1	-	TRBJ1-2	TRBV5-8	CAGSPDRGYGYTF	TGTGCCGGCAGCCCGGACAGGGGATATGGCTACACCTTC
-	many	TRBJ1-3	TRBV9	CASSVDGLGNTIYF	TGTGCCAGCAGCGTAGATGGACTTGGAAACACCATATATTTT
-	many	TRBJ2-2	TRBV24-1	CATSNGQLTTTGELFF	TGTGCCACCAGTAACGGACAGTTAACGACCACCGGGGAGCTGTTTTTT
-	many	TRBJ2-3	TRBV9	CASSVVSFADTQYF	TGTGCCAGCAGCGTAGTTAGCTTCGCAGATACGCAGTATTTT
TRBD1	-	TRBJ1-6	TRBV20-1	CSASPGTGDSPLHF	TGCAGTGCTAGCCCCGGGACAGGGGATTCACCCCTCCACTTT
TRBD1	many	TRBJ2-7	TRBV9	CASSPGQGAVYEQYF	TGTGCCAGCAGCCCGGGACAGGGGGCTGTCTACGAGCAGTACTTC